The 30 T cell receptor beta chains presented below share a single source sample, sequenced in a study of T cell changes during pregnancy in multiple sclerosis. Sequencing was performed with immunoSEQ multiplex PCR; in TCRdb, only in-frame clones are kept and a portion is missing. The sample yields around 38,000 clones, around 91% seen once. The sequencing used CD8+ T cells from peripheral blood mononuclear cells, collected in the second trimester of pregnancy. Every receptor here comes from a female donor with multiple sclerosis, enrolled in a pregnancy study.

The chain uses TRBV19 and TRBJ1-2, with 10 nucleotides matching TRBD1. Trimming cost V 1 base and J 8 bases; bases outside gene matches: 7. Germline V gene lookup returns CDR1 LNHDA and CDR2 SQIVND (reference sequence). The CDR3 contains 15 residues. The CDR3 nucleotides read TGTGCCAGTAGTATAGGCCCCCGGACAGGGGGAGGCTACACCTTC. This translates into CASSIGPRTGGGYTF.

The chain is built from TRBV9 and TRBJ1-2; D gene unclear. V dropped 4 bases and J dropped 3 bases, with 19 bases sitting between them. This CDR3 comprises 16 residues. CDR1 SGDLS and CDR2 YYNGEE come from the germline V gene. CDR3 sequence reads: CASSPVGRSDHYGYTF. The CDR3 region has the DNA TGTGCCAGCAGCCCCGTGGGGAGGTCGGATCACTATGGCTACACCTTC.

The V gene is TRBV19, the J gene TRBJ2-3; 9 positions agree with TRBD1. The V gene's germline CDR1 is LNHDA and CDR2 SQIVND (reference sequence). The CDR3 is 15 residues long. Trimming cost V 3 bases and J 1 base; bases outside gene matches: 2. CDR3: CASSMWDRGTDTQYF. CDR3 nucleotide sequence: TGTGCCAGTAGTATGTGGGACAGGGGCACAGATACGCAGTATTTT.

The rearrangement uses TRBV9 and TRBJ2-3; D perhaps matches TRBD2 (6 bases). CDR3 size: 15 residues. Germline CDR1 and CDR2: SGDLS and YYNGEE. V gave up 0 bases and J gave up 4 bases, with 12 bases separating them. The DNA for the CDR3 is TGTGCCAGCAGCGTAGGCGGGACCCGTTCAGATACGCAGTATTTT. Its protein is CASSVGGTRSDTQYF. Drawing the rest from reference TRBV9 and TRBJ2-3, the complete variable domain is DSGVTQTPKHLITATGQRVTLRCSPRSGDLSVYWYQQSLDQGLQFLIQYYNGEERAKGNILERFSAQQFPDLHSELNLSSLELGDSALYFCASSVGGTRSDTQYFGPGTRLTVL.

The chain recombines TRBV10-3 with TRBJ2-3; a weak D match, TRBD2 (5 bases). Trimming removed 5 bases from V and 6 bases from J, with 18 bases in between. The germline gives CDR1 ENHRY, CDR2 SYGVKD. The CDR3 has 15 residues. As DNA, the CDR3 is TGTGCCATCAGTCGCCGGGAACTTGAGGTCGATACGCAGTATTTT. This translates into CAISRRELEVDTQYF.

CDR3 amino acids: CASSYSKLGAYEQYF. CDR3 bases: TGTGCCAGCAGTTACTCGAAGTTAGGGGCCTACGAGCAGTACTTC. This rearrangement joins TRBV6-5 to TRBJ2-7; TRBD1 might be the D (5 bases). The CDR3 has 15 residues. V was trimmed by 0 bases and J by 2 bases, leaving 11 bases between them. CDR1 and CDR2 from the germline V gene are MNHEY and SVGAGI.

This chain connects TRBV12-2 to TRBJ2-2; the D call in the table, TRBD2, was not verified against the DNA. TRBV12-2 is a pseudogene. CDR3 length: 19 residues. The CDR3 sequence is CASRPHPCSSGGNTGELFF. The CDR3, as DNA: TGTGCAAGTCGCCCTCATCCGTGTTCCAGCGGGGGCAACACCGGGGAGCTGTTTTTT.

The count of this clone is one. The rearrangement links TRBV4-3 to TRBJ1-2; possibly TRBD1 for D (6 bases). V dropped 0 bases and J dropped 7 bases, with 15 bases sitting between them. The CDR3 loop spans 15 amino acids. CDR1 LGHNA and CDR2 YSLEER come from the germline V gene. The CDR3 loop is CASSQDGGAWGGYTF. DNA for the CDR3: TGCGCCAGCAGCCAAGATGGGGGGGCTTGGGGTGGCTACACCTTC.

The chain has TRBV4-2 and TRBJ2-5; D perhaps matches TRBD1 (6 bases). V shed 8 bases and J shed 2 bases, with 15 bases lying between them. The CDR3 spans 14 residues. Germline V gene lookup returns CDR1 LGHNA and CDR2 YNFKEQ. The chain's CDR3 is CASGLGGPQETQYF. The CDR3 bases are TGTGCCAGCGGGCTAGGGGGTCCGCAAGAGACCCAGTACTTC.

This clone is labeled medium-sized. V is TRBV7-2 and J is TRBJ1-5; D unclear. Germline CDR1 reads SGHTA; CDR2 reads FQGNSA. Trimming removed 5 bases from V and 5 bases from J, with 13 bases in between. The CDR3 has 14 amino acids. CDR3 sequence: CASSPHSLHQPQHF. Written as DNA, the CDR3 is TGTGCCAGCAGCCCGCACAGCCTACATCAGCCCCAGCATTTT.

This chain uses TRBV5-6 with TRBJ2-5; D possibly corresponds to TRBD2 (6 bases). Germline CDR1 reads SGHDT; CDR2 reads YYEEEE. V dropped 0 bases and J dropped 4 bases, with 13 bases sitting between them. The length of the CDR3 is 15 residues. CDR3 DNA: TGTGCCAGCAGCTTGGATCATAGCGGAGGAGAGACCCAGTACTTC. Translation: CASSLDHSGGETQYF.

This clone was recorded only once. The rearrangement links TRBV7-6 to TRBJ1-2; the D is unclear. The germline V gene encodes CDR1 SGHVS and CDR2 FNYEAQ. This CDR3 has 15 residues. Trimming took off 1 base at V and 6 bases at J, with 15 bases between the two ends. CDR3 residues: CASSLETNAFDGYTF. Here the CDR3 DNA reads TGTGCCAGCAGCTTAGAGACAAACGCTTTCGATGGCTACACCTTC.

J is TRBJ2-5 and V is TRBV5-1, with TRBD2 as a possible D gene (5 bases). The germline CDR1 and CDR2 sequences are SGHRS and YFSETQ. Trimming took 1 base from V and 2 from J, leaving 9 bases between them. This CDR3 comprises 14 residues. The CDR3 DNA is TGCGCCAGCAGCTTGTCGGACTTGCAAGAGACCCAGTACTTC. Translating it yields CASSLSDLQETQYF. Variable domain in full (rest from reference TRBV5-1 and TRBJ2-5): KAGVTQTPRYLIKTRGQQVTLSCSPISGHRSVSWYQQTPGQGLQFLFEYFSETQRNKGNFPGRFSGRQFSNSRSEMNVSTLELGDSALYLCASSLSDLQETQYFGPGTRLLVL.

This clone was observed a handful of times. This sequence joins TRBV9 and TRBJ1-1, with D possibly TRBD1 on 5 matching bases. The CDR3 covers 17 residues. Germline V gene lookup returns CDR1 SGDLS and CDR2 YYNGEE. V was shortened by 3 bases and J by 5 bases, with 23 bases between the two germline ends. Here the CDR3 reads CASSGGPGGGEGTEAFF. In DNA form, the CDR3 reads TGTGCCAGCAGCGGCGGGCCTGGTGGGGGGGAGGGGACTGAAGCTTTCTTT.

The gene calls are TRBV7-9 and TRBJ2-3; 11 bases match TRBD2. The CDR3 is made up of 18 amino acids. Germline lookup yields CDR1 SEHNR and CDR2 FQNEAQ (reference sequence). Trimming removed 6 bases from V and 2 bases from J; junction bases left unmatched: 13. The DNA for the CDR3 is TGTGCCAGCAGTTCATCGGGGCTAGCGGGGGGAGCCACAGATACGCAGTATTTT. Amino acids: CASSSSGLAGGATDTQYF.

This rearrangement joins TRBV27 to TRBJ2-7; the match to TRBD1 covers 7 bases. Trimming at V came to 0 bases and at J to 3 bases, leaving 5 bases not matched to a gene. Looked up from germline, CDR1 is MNHEY and CDR2 is SMNVEV (reference sequence). This CDR3 has 15 residues. The CDR3 coding sequence is TGTGCCAGCAGTTTATCTGTAGGGGGCAACTACGAGCAGTACTTC. This encodes CASSLSVGGNYEQYF.

This clone was picked up a small number of times. The chain uses TRBV11-1 and TRBJ1-6, with 7 bases fitting TRBD1. Trimming cost V 7 bases and J 7 bases; bases outside gene matches: 7. The CDR3 extends over 14 amino acids. Germline-derived CDR1 and CDR2 are SGHAT and FQDESV (reference sequence). The DNA for the CDR3 is TGTGCCAGCACGACCGGGACAGCAAATTCACCCCTCCACTTT. Its translation is CASTTGTANSPLHF.

The rearrangement joins TRBV7-3 to TRBJ2-2; D not certain. The CDR3 length is 12 residues. Trimming took off 5 bases at V and 3 bases at J, with 4 bases between the two ends. Germline V lookup: CDR1 SGHTA, CDR2 FQGTGA. This CDR3 is CASSQDTGELFF. CDR3 in DNA: TGTGCCAGCAGCCAGGACACCGGGGAGCTGTTTTTT.

The chain recombines TRBV4-1 with TRBJ2-2, with TRBD2 matching 7 bases. V trimming: 5 bases; J trimming: 3 bases; junction bases outside the gene matches: 3. Germline assignment: CDR1 MGHRA and CDR2 YSYEKL. This CDR3 has 14 amino acids. Here the CDR3 reads CASSEGGYTGELFF. The CDR3 DNA reads TGCGCCAGCAGCGAGGGAGGGTACACCGGGGAGCTGTTTTTT.

J is TRBJ2-1 and V is TRBV2, with TRBD2 matching 11 bases. V trimming: 4 bases; J trimming: 5 bases; junction bases outside the gene matches: 10. Germline CDR1 SNHLY, CDR2 FYNNEI. The CDR3 has 17 residues. The CDR3 DNA sequence: TGTGCCAGCAGTGGTTCTAGCGGGAGGCTCCTCAACAATGAGCAGTTCTTC. Its translation: CASSGSSGRLLNNEQFF.

This clone was observed a few times. The CDR3 region has the DNA TGTGCCAGCAGTTTCCCTGGCGGTGGGGCACGGGAAGCTTTCTTT. It translates to CASSFPGGGAREAFF. V gene TRBV6-5 combines with J gene TRBJ1-1; D is possibly TRBD1 (5 bases). CDR3 length equals 15 residues. Trimming stripped 4 bases from V and 8 bases from J, with 20 bases between. Germline CDR1 MNHEY, CDR2 SVGAGI.

This chain connects TRBV9 to TRBJ2-5; 11 nucleotides agree with TRBD1. The V gene's germline CDR1 is SGDLS and CDR2 YYNGEE. J gave up 2 bases and V 3 bases, and 3 bases lay outside the gene matches. CDR3 size: 15 residues. The CDR3 sequence: CASSAGQGGQETQYF. The CDR3 bases are TGTGCCAGCAGCGCGGGACAGGGGGGACAAGAGACCCAGTACTTC. Based on the CDR3 plus reference TRBV9 and TRBJ2-5, the full variable domain is DSGVTQTPKHLITATGQRVTLRCSPRSGDLSVYWYQQSLDQGLQFLIQYYNGEERAKGNILERFSAQQFPDLHSELNLSSLELGDSALYFCASSAGQGGQETQYFGPGTRLLVL.

The CDR3 spells CASRGGTEAFF. The DNA of the CDR3 is TGTGCCAGCAGGGGGGGGACTGAAGCTTTCTTT. V is TRBV5-5 and J is TRBJ1-1, with a weak D call TRBD1 (5 bases). There are 11 residues in the CDR3. V was shortened by 5 bases and J by 5 bases, with 7 bases between the two germline ends. Germline CDR1 reads SGHKS; CDR2 reads YYEKEE (reference sequence).

This clone was recorded only once. The rearrangement links TRBV7-8 to TRBJ2-5; 11 positions agree with TRBD2. The CDR3 contains 16 residues. The V and J ends lost 5 bases and 1 base, in that order; junction bases with no gene match: 6. Per the germline V gene, CDR1 is SGHVS and CDR2 is FQNEAQ. The CDR3 nucleotides read TGTGCCAGCAGCCGCCGGACTAGCGGGTTCCAAGAGACCCAGTACTTC. Translated: CASSRRTSGFQETQYF.

J is TRBJ2-1 and V is TRBV5-6, with 10 bases lining up with TRBD1. The trim removed 4 bases at V and 9 bases at J, leaving 13 bases unmatched. This CDR3 is 16 amino acids long. Per germline, CDR1 SGHDT and CDR2 YYEEEE. CDR3 residues: CASSPEVGQGFSEQFF. The CDR3 region has the DNA TGTGCCAGCAGCCCTGAAGTGGGACAGGGGTTTAGTGAGCAGTTCTTC.

This clone was picked up one time. The chain uses TRBV20-1 and TRBJ1-2; D perhaps matches TRBD1 (6 bases). CDR3 length equals 11 residues. The V gene lost 6 bases and the J gene lost 9 bases, with 14 bases spanning the gap. The germline CDR1 and CDR2 sequences are DFQATT and SNEGSKA (reference sequence). In DNA form, the CDR3 reads TGCAGTGCCAGCGGTCAGGGGAGCTACACCTTC. It translates to CSASGQGSYTF.

This chain uses TRBV6-5 with TRBJ2-1; D is unclear. Germline V gene data show CDR1 as MNHEY and CDR2 as SVGAGI. The V and J ends lost 2 bases and 7 bases respectively, with 9 bases between them. This CDR3 comprises 13 residues. CDR3 DNA: TGTGCCAGCAGTTACGGGCCCCTAAATGAGCAGTTCTTC. The encoded protein is CASSYGPLNEQFF.

The gene calls are TRBV4-1 and TRBJ2-6; 7 bases fit TRBD1. This CDR3 contains 18 residues. Germline V gene sequence: CDR1 MGHRA, CDR2 YSYEKL. Trimming took 0 bases from V and 0 from J; bases not matched to a gene: 5. The DNA of the CDR3 is TGCGCCAGCAGCCAAGAGAAGGCAGGGGGCTCTGGGGCCAACGTCCTGACTTTC. This encodes CASSQEKAGGSGANVLTF.

The DNA of the CDR3 is TGTGCCAGCAGCTCCACGGCGGGACTAGCGGGGGGGCCGTTCTTC. Encoded protein: CASSSTAGLAGGPFF. V is TRBV9 and J is TRBJ2-1, with 16 bases identical to TRBD2. V lost 4 bases, J lost 15 bases, and 10 bases stayed unmatched. The length of the CDR3 is 15 residues. Germline lookup yields CDR1 SGDLS and CDR2 YYNGEE.

This chain connects TRBV13 to TRBJ1-2; 8 bases are shared with TRBD1. The germline V gene has CDR1 PRHDT and CDR2 FYEKMQ (reference sequence). The CDR3 length is 15 residues. V lost 4 bases to trimming and J lost 5 bases; unmatched junction nucleotides: 9. For the CDR3, the DNA is TGTGCCAGCAGCTCCCGATCGACAGGGGAGTATGGCTACACCTTC. Residues: CASSSRSTGEYGYTF.